Below are 9 T cell receptor beta chains sequenced from a single sample in a study of blood T cell repertoires in COVID-19. TCRdb's copy holds only in-frame clones and misses some; the assay was immunoSEQ multiplex PCR. The profile shows about 210,000 clones, approximately 82% of them singletons. Input material: peripheral blood. The receptor set was obtained from a man aged 50-60 years with active or convalescent COVID-19.

V usage is TRBV6-5 and J usage is TRBJ2-7; possibly TRBD1 for D (5 bases). V lost 0 bases, J lost 2 bases, and 11 bases lay in between. The CDR3 covers 15 residues. The V gene's germline CDR1 is MNHEY and CDR2 SVGAGI. The CDR3: CASSYSTAVAYEQYF. The CDR3 nucleotides read TGTGCCAGCAGTTACTCGACAGCAGTAGCCTACGAGCAGTACTTC.

The chain couples TRBV5-4 to TRBJ2-7; no clear D gene. This CDR3 has 11 amino acids. V was cut by 3 bases and J by 3 bases, with 4 bases left in between. Germline CDR1 SGHNT, CDR2 YYREEE (reference sequence). CDR3 sequence: CASSSNYEQYF. The CDR3 DNA is TGTGCCAGCAGCTCCAACTACGAGCAGTACTTC.

The chain recombines TRBV6-5 with TRBJ2-3, with 7 bases lining up with TRBD1. Germline CDR1 is MNHEY and CDR2 is SVGAGI. The CDR3 covers 13 residues. The J segment lost 2 bases and the V segment lost 7 bases, leaving 3 bases of the junction unmatched. The CDR3 sequence is CASTDRATDTQYF. CDR3 DNA: TGTGCCAGCACCGACAGGGCCACAGATACGCAGTATTTT.

The rearrangement joins TRBV7-9 to TRBJ2-7; D is unclear. The CDR3 has 14 amino acids. Germline CDR1 SEHNR, CDR2 FQNEAQ (reference sequence). V lost 1 base and J 3 bases, leaving 10 bases between the germline ends. The CDR3 loop reads CASSLVAAYYEQYF. CDR3 sequence (DNA): TGTGCCAGCAGCTTAGTCGCGGCTTACTACGAGCAGTACTTC.

The rearrangement joins TRBV3-1 (or the pseudogene TRBV3-2) to TRBJ1-2; weak D call: TRBD1 (6 bases). V shed 1 base and J shed 8 bases, with 11 bases lying between them. Germline V lookup: CDR1 LGHDT, CDR2 YNNKEL (reference sequence). The CDR3 is 13 amino acids. The CDR3 sequence is CASSQAVGGGYTF. CDR3 DNA sequence: TGTGCCAGCAGCCAAGCGGTAGGGGGAGGCTACACCTTC.

In this sample, this clone turned up once. This sequence joins TRBV6-5 and TRBJ2-2, with 7 bases fitting TRBD1. Germline-derived CDR1 and CDR2 are MNHEY and SVGAGI. The CDR3 sequence is 15 residues long. The ends lost 6 bases at V and 2 bases at J; junction bases unmatched: 6. The CDR3: CASSSGTVNTGELFF. CDR3 in DNA: TGTGCCAGCAGCTCCGGGACAGTCAACACCGGGGAGCTGTTTTTT.

This chain joins TRBV6-5 and TRBJ1-6; TRBD1 aligns across 8 bases. Trimming at V came to 3 bases and at J to 6 bases, leaving 4 bases not matched to a gene. Germline V gene lookup returns CDR1 MNHEY and CDR2 SVGAGI. The CDR3 has 15 amino acids. In nucleotides, the CDR3 is TGTGCCAGCAGTTATTCGACAGGGGCTAATTCACCCCTCCACTTT. The encoded protein is CASSYSTGANSPLHF.

The chain uses TRBV18 and TRBJ1-5; D not resolved. The CDR3 totals 13 residues. With 3 bases removed from V and 5 bases from J, the gap between germline ends came to 8 bases. Germline V CDR1 and CDR2: KGHSH, LQKENI. The CDR3 coding sequence is TGTGCCAGCTCACCGTTACGGGATCAGCCCCAGCATTTT. It specifies CASSPLRDQPQHF.

V gene TRBV6-4 combines with J gene TRBJ1-1, with D hard to call. This CDR3 contains 13 residues. Germline CDR1 is MRHNA and CDR2 is SNTAGT. Trimming left V 3 bases short and J 5 bases short, with 10 bases between. The CDR3 sequence: CASSESPGTEAFF. The CDR3 DNA reads TGTGCCAGCAGTGAAAGCCCGGGGACTGAAGCTTTCTTT.